The next 21 T cell receptor beta chains were all read from a single sample in a study of T cells in Graves' hyperthyroidism and ophthalmopathy. Amplified regions were TCR beta CDR3 sequences from RNA transcripts. With the HTBI primer set, the TCR CDR3 went through a first round of RT-PCR. TCRdb ran MiXCR on the multiplex PCR reads and lists one entry per CDR3 protein. The sample lists approximately 400,000 distinct CDR3 sequences, 15% to 20% occurring once. The material sequenced was blood. These receptors all stem from a young woman with Graves' hyperthyroidism.

V gene TRBV12-3 or TRBV12-4 combines with J gene TRBJ2-3; 9 positions match TRBD2. V lost 1 base, J lost 6 bases, and 2 bases stayed unmatched. The CDR3 has 14 residues. The CDR3 region is CASSLVSGGDTQYF. In DNA, the CDR3 is TGTGCCAGCAGTTTAGTCAGCGGGGGGGATACGCAGTATTTT.

This clonotype was detected ten times or more. The CDR3 DNA follows: TGTGCCAGCAGCTTGGGCCATCAAAAGAATGGCTACACCTTC. Protein product: CASSLGHQKNGYTF. The chain has TRBV7-2 and TRBJ1-2; D gene unclear. Trimming removed 3 bases at V and 6 bases at J, with 14 bases between. In germline, CDR1 is SGHTA, CDR2 FQGNSA. CDR3 length equals 14 residues. Supplemented by reference TRBV7-2 and TRBJ1-2, the full variable domain reads GAGVSQSPSNKVTEKGKDVELRCDPISGHTALYWYRQSLGQGLEFLIYFQGNSAPDKSGLPSDRFSAERTGGSVSTLTIQRTQQEDSAVYLCASSLGHQKNGYTFGSGTRLTVV.

In its sample, this clonotype was seen many times. This sequence joins TRBV7-8 and TRBJ2-7; TRBD1 matches at 8 bases. CDR3 length: 15 residues. Germline CDR1 is SGHVS and CDR2 is FQNEAQ. With 6 bases clipped from V and 3 bases from J, the junction kept 10 bases outside the gene matches. In DNA, the CDR3 is TGTGCCAGCAGTCGCAGGGGGGACAGGAGCTACGAGCAGTACTTC. This translates into CASSRRGDRSYEQYF.

The chain carries TRBV6-5 and TRBJ2-7, with 11 bases matching TRBD2. The germline gives CDR1 MNHEY, CDR2 SVGAGI. V lost 4 bases and J lost 3; bases outside the gene matches: 5. CDR3 size: 15 residues. The CDR3 region is CASSFGTSGSYEQYF. The CDR3 nucleotides are TGTGCCAGCAGTTTCGGAACTAGCGGGAGCTACGAGCAGTACTTC.

This clonotype was seen many times. The J gene is TRBJ2-5, the V gene TRBV30; D is possibly TRBD1 or TRBD2 (5 bases each). V lost 3 bases, J lost 3 bases, and 23 bases lay in between. The CDR3 covers 17 residues. From germline, CDR1 is GTSNPN and CDR2 SVGIG (reference sequence). CDR3: CAWRGRGRYEPKETQYF. The CDR3 DNA sequence: TGTGCCTGGAGGGGCCGGGGCCGCTATGAACCGAAAGAGACCCAGTACTTC.

The chain joins TRBV11-3 to TRBJ1-1; D not certain. CDR3 length equals 11 residues. Trimming pared 3 bases from V and 10 bases from J, leaving 9 bases between. Germline V gene sequence: CDR1 SGHNT, CDR2 YENEEA. CDR3 sequence (DNA): TGTGCCAGCAGCTTTCGGACCGGAGCTTTCTTT. Protein sequence: CASSFRTGAFF.

The genes are TRBV28 and TRBJ1-1; TRBD1 matches at 7 bases. This CDR3 is 15 amino acids long. Looked up from germline, CDR1 is MDHEN and CDR2 is SYDVKM. Losses at the gene ends were 7 bases for V and 3 bases for J; bases not matched to a gene: 11. CDR3 loop: CASTGAPRGYTEAFF. The CDR3, as DNA: TGTGCCAGCACTGGGGCCCCCAGGGGGTACACTGAAGCTTTCTTT.

The chain combines TRBV5-1 with TRBJ2-5, with TRBD2 as a possible D gene (7 bases). Germline-derived CDR1 and CDR2 are SGHRS and YFSETQ. The CDR3 contains 17 residues. V was cut by 4 bases and J by 5 bases, with 24 bases left in between. The DNA for the CDR3 is TGCGCCAGCAGCCCCAGCGGGACTCCTACAAGGGGGGAGACCCAGTACTTC. Encoded protein: CASSPSGTPTRGETQYF.

Worth noting for this clonotype: Mismatch with germline at one junction end may stem from a read error. V usage is TRBV6-1 and J usage is TRBJ1-2; D gene unclear. Germline-derived CDR1 and CDR2 are MNHNS and SASEGT. This CDR3 region has 14 residues. For the CDR3, the DNA is TGTGCCAGCAGTACGAACTACCCCCTTTATGGCTTCACCTTC. This codes for CASSTNYPLYGFTF.

Only a few counts were recorded for this clonotype. V and J are TRBV24-1 and TRBJ2-5; D gene uncertain. V dropped 2 bases and J dropped 5 bases, with 8 bases sitting between them. This CDR3 is built from 13 residues. Germline V lookup: CDR1 KGHDR, CDR2 SFDVKD. CDR3 sequence reads: CATSDSHRETQYF. Written as DNA, the CDR3 is TGTGCCACCAGTGATTCTCATAGGGAGACCCAGTACTTC.

This clonotype was detected many times. The chain uses TRBV20-1 and TRBJ2-5, with TRBD2 matching over 11 bases. V lost 3 bases, J lost 4 bases, and 7 bases stayed unmatched. In germline, CDR1 is DFQATT, CDR2 SNEGSKA (reference sequence). The CDR3 extends over 15 amino acids. This CDR3 reads CSARVAGGPRETQYF. CDR3 bases: TGCAGTGCTAGGGTAGCGGGGGGGCCTAGAGAGACCCAGTACTTC.

This clonotype was detected many times. The rearrangement links TRBV28 to TRBJ2-7; 8 bases are a match to TRBD2. This CDR3 is built from 15 residues. CDR1 and CDR2 from the germline V gene are MDHEN and SYDVKM. Germline trimming cut 3 bases from V and 3 bases from J; bases unmatched to any gene: 7. DNA for the CDR3: TGTGCCAGCAGTTTTTATGTCGGGGGGGACTACGAGCAGTACTTC. This gives the protein CASSFYVGGDYEQYF.

This clonotype was recorded at least ten times. The chain combines TRBV28 with TRBJ1-5, with D perhaps matching TRBD1 (5 bases). The CDR3 spans 15 residues. Trimming took 5 bases from V and 3 from J, leaving 14 bases between them. The germline gives CDR1 MDHEN, CDR2 SYDVKM. CDR3 in amino acids: CASSPPFGTNQPQHF. Here the CDR3 DNA reads TGTGCCAGCAGTCCTCCCTTTGGGACCAATCAGCCCCAGCATTTT.

Notes on this clonotype: The CDR3 does not close with the conserved phenylalanine or tryptophan, likely indicating a read error. The J gene is TRBJ1-2, the V gene TRBV18; 10 bases match TRBD1. CDR3 length: 13 residues. J was trimmed by 5 bases and V by 4 bases; bases with no gene match: 1. The germline V gene encodes CDR1 KGHSH and CDR2 LQKENI. The CDR3 DNA reads as TGTGCCAGCTCACTGGACAGGGGGTATGGCTACACCTTG. It encodes CASSLDRGYGYTL.

The chain has TRBV30 and TRBJ1-1; unclear D gene. V was cut by 3 bases and J by 1 base, with 9 bases left in between. Per the germline V gene, CDR1 is GTSNPN and CDR2 is SVGIG (reference sequence). CDR3 length: 13 residues. Here the CDR3 DNA reads TGTGCCTGGAGGGGTACAGCGAACACTGAAGCTTTCTTT. This gives the protein CAWRGTANTEAFF.

This clonotype was detected ten times or more. The chain couples TRBV2 to TRBJ1-5; 9 nucleotides match TRBD1. With V trimmed by 8 bases and J by 5 bases, 4 bases remained unmatched. CDR3 length: 13 residues. Germline values: CDR1 SNHLY, CDR2 FYNNEI. Here the CDR3 DNA reads TGTGCCAGCGGGACAGGGAGGGATCAGCCCCAGCATTTT. Its protein is CASGTGRDQPQHF.

This clonotype was seen at least ten times. This sequence joins TRBV12-3 or TRBV12-4 and TRBJ1-1; 11 bases match TRBD1. Germline trimming cut 5 bases from V and 4 bases from J; bases unmatched to any gene: 6. This CDR3 comprises 15 residues. This CDR3 is CASSPRTGGITEAFF. CDR3 coding DNA: TGTGCCAGCAGTCCACGGACAGGGGGCATCACTGAAGCTTTCTTT.

The sample holds many counts of this clonotype. The chain has TRBV7-3 and TRBJ2-5; D is tentatively TRBD1 or TRBD2 (6 bases each). This CDR3 spans 14 amino acids. Germline assignment: CDR1 SGHTA and CDR2 FQGTGA. The V gene lost 1 base and the J gene lost 4 bases, with 10 bases spanning the gap. The DNA of the CDR3 is TGTGCCAGCAGCTTAATCAGGGGAGGAGAGACCCAGTACTTC. Its protein is CASSLIRGGETQYF.

This clonotype was counted ten times or more. The chain carries TRBV11-1 and TRBJ1-1; D call uncertain. The CDR3 is 17 residues long. CDR1 SGHAT and CDR2 FQDESV come from the germline V gene (reference sequence). Trimming left V 4 bases short and J 0 bases short, with 18 bases between. The DNA for the CDR3 is TGTGCCAGCAGCTCACGTTCGGGCTTCTTTATGAACACTGAAGCTTTCTTT. Protein product: CASSSRSGFFMNTEAFF.

J is TRBJ1-2 and V is TRBV28, with D tentatively TRBD1 (6 bases). The germline V and J ends were trimmed by 7 bases and 8 bases, with 23 bases remaining between them. Germline V CDR1 and CDR2: MDHEN, SYDVKM. There are 15 residues in the CDR3. CDR3 region: CASNPVGKGGAGYTF. In nucleotides, the CDR3 is TGTGCCAGCAACCCTGTTGGGAAGGGGGGCGCAGGCTACACCTTC.

This clonotype was recorded many times. The genes are TRBV15 and TRBJ2-2, with 7 bases lining up with TRBD1. The CDR3 has 15 amino acids. The germline V gene encodes CDR1 LNHNV and CDR2 YYDKDF (reference sequence). V gave up 2 bases and J gave up 0 bases; unmatched junction bases: 0. CDR3 protein: CATSRQGANTGELFF. In DNA, the CDR3 is TGTGCCACCAGCAGACAGGGGGCGAACACCGGGGAGCTGTTTTTT.